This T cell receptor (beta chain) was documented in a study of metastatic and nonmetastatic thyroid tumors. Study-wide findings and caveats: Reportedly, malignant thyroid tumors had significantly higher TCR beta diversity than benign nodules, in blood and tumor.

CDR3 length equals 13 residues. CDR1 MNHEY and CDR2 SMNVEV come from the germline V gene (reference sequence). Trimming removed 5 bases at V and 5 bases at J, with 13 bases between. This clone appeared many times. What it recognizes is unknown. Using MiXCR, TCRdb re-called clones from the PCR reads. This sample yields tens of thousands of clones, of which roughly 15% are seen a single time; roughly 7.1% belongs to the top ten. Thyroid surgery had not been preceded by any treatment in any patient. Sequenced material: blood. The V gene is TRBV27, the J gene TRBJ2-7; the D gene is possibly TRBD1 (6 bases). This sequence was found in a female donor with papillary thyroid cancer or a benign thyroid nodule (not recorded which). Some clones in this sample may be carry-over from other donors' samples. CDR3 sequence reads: CASSPKNRDEQYF. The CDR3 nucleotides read TGTGCCAGCAGTCCCAAAAACAGGGACGAGCAGTACTTC.